Listed here are 5 T cell receptor beta chains from one sample, sequenced in a study of CD8 T cells in ankylosing spondylitis. A single record per CDR3 protein comes from TCRdb applying MiXCR to the 5' RACE reads. The table shows under 300,000 distinct CDR3 sequences, with approximately 11% occurring only once. The sequenced sample consisted of blood, either unsorted or a sorted T cell fraction (not recorded which). Receptors originate from a male donor with ankylosing spondylitis or in good health (not recorded which).

This clonotype was picked up many times. V and J are TRBV5-1 and TRBJ2-2; D remains ambiguous. V was shortened by 3 bases and J by 2 bases, with 8 bases between the two germline ends. From germline, CDR1 is SGHRS and CDR2 YFSETQ. This CDR3 is built from 14 residues. The CDR3 DNA follows: TGCGCCAGCAGCTGGACGGAAAACACCGGGGAGCTGTTTTTT. Translating gives CASSWTENTGELFF.

Ten or more counts support this clonotype. This rearrangement joins TRBV7-9 to TRBJ2-7; possible D gene TRBD1, 5 bases. The ends were cut back, 2 bases at V and 6 bases at J, with 11 bases in the middle. The CDR3 is 13 residues long. Germline V gene sequence: CDR1 SEHNR, CDR2 FQNEAQ (reference sequence). This CDR3 reads CASSLSSGFEQYF. The CDR3, as DNA: TGTGCCAGCAGCTTATCTTCAGGGTTCGAGCAGTACTTC.

The table lists this clonotype with many counts. V gene TRBV5-5 combines with J gene TRBJ2-3; 11 bases agree with TRBD2. CDR1 and CDR2 (germline): SGHKS, YYEKEE (reference sequence). The CDR3 consists of 14 residues. Trimming at V came to 7 bases and at J to 8 bases, leaving 9 bases not matched to a gene. The CDR3 sequence is CASLPISGRGTQYF. The CDR3 bases are TGTGCCAGCCTACCCATTAGCGGGAGGGGTACGCAGTATTTT. The full variable domain, its missing parts supplied by reference TRBV5-5 and TRBJ2-3, is DAGVTQSPTHLIKTRGQQVTLRCSPISGHKSVSWYQQVLGQGPQFIFQYYEKEERGRGNFPDRFSARQFPNYSSELNVNALLLGDSALYLCASLPISGRGTQYFGPGTRLTVL.

V usage is TRBV11-2 and J usage is TRBJ2-2, with unresolved D. The CDR3 contains 15 residues. CDR1 is SGHAT, CDR2 FQNNGV, per germline. Trimming removed 4 bases from V and 2 bases from J, with 11 bases in between. The CDR3 DNA reads as TGTGCCAGCAGCTCAACAGAGACTAACACCGGGGAGCTGTTTTTT. It yields the protein CASSSTETNTGELFF. Complete variable domain (other parts from reference TRBV11-2 and TRBJ2-2): EAGVAQSPRYKIIEKRQSVAFWCNPISGHATLYWYQQILGQGPKLLIQFQNNGVVDDSQLPKDRFSAERLKGVDSTLKIQPAKLEDSAVYLCASSSTETNTGELFFGEGSRLTVL.

This rearrangement joins TRBV28 to TRBJ2-3; 7 bases agree with TRBD2. There are 15 residues in the CDR3. Per the germline V gene, CDR1 is MDHEN and CDR2 is SYDVKM. The J segment lost 4 bases and the V segment lost 3 bases, leaving 7 bases of the junction unmatched. The CDR3 DNA is TGTGCCAGCAGTTTCTACAGCGGGAACCCAGATACGCAGTATTTT. Protein sequence: CASSFYSGNPDTQYF.